A selection of T cell receptor beta chains follows, all from one sample in a study of beta chain features in type 1 diabetes. Sequencing used immunoSEQ multiplex PCR; TCRdb keeps in-frame clones, though not all of them. The data hold a few hundred thousand clones, with about a tenth observed a single time. The sample consisted of naive CD4+ T cells from blood. These receptor sequences come from a man under 40 with type 1 diabetes. Both conserved end residues are part of each CDR3. A D gene is named only where the DNA matches it firmly. Clone size is not always given. Where it is, it says once, few, many or a class for expanded clones.

V gene	clone size	J gene	D gene	CDR3 DNA	CDR3 protein
TRBV7-2	few	TRBJ2-7	NA	TGTGCCAGCAGCTTAGGGCGGGGGCTTGCCTACGAGCAGTACTTC	CASSLGRGLAYEQYF
TRBV9	few	TRBJ2-1	TRBD2	TGTGCCAGCAGCGTAGCGGGGGGAAGAAACAATGAGCAGTTCTTC	CASSVAGGRNNEQFF
TRBV15	few	TRBJ2-2	NA	TGTGCCACCAGCAGATGGTCCCCGCCGGCCGGGGAGCTGTTTTTT	CATSRWSPPAGELFF
TRBV28	NA	TRBJ2-2	NA	TGTGCCAGCAAAAAACGGGGGGCCCCGAACACCGGGGAGCTGTTTTTT	CASKKRGAPNTGELFF
TRBV6-1	few	TRBJ1-2	NA	TGTGCCAGCAGTGAAATGGCGGGTAACTATGGCTACACCTTC	CASSEMAGNYGYTF
TRBV7-2	few	TRBJ1-5	NA	TGTGCCAGCAGCTTAACGACAGGCGGCAATCAGCCCCAGCATTTT	CASSLTTGGNQPQHF
TRBV18	NA	TRBJ2-6	TRBD1	TGTGCCAGCTCGCCGTGGGAAGGGGGCGCTGGGGCCAACGTCCTGACTTTC	CASSPWEGGAGANVLTF
TRBV6-1	NA	TRBJ2-3	TRBD2	TGTGCCAGCAGGAGTCCTAGCGGAGGCAGAGATACGCAGTATTTT	CASRSPSGGRDTQYF
TRBV14	NA	TRBJ1-6	NA	TGTGCCAGCAGCCAAGGCTACTCACCCCTCCACTTT	CASSQGYSPLHF
TRBV4-3	NA	TRBJ2-1	NA	TGCGCCAGCAGCCAAGACGGGAGACTAGGTCTCAATGAGCAGTTCTTC	CASSQDGRLGLNEQFF